This TCR beta chain was sequenced for a study of T-cell memory formation after mild COVID-19. Turning to the study itself: Largely donor-specific TCR clusters were found. Study observations and caveats: Whether second-wave clones peaking at day 37 were SARS-CoV-2 specific went unconfirmed. Pre-infection memory already had some responding clones, implying cross-reactive memory joined. CD4/CD8 balance characterized clones contracting day 15 to 85, and CD4+ skew characterized later expanders.

Trimming cost V 4 bases and J 2 bases, with 16 bases left between them. Germline loops: CDR1 SGHDT, CDR2 YYEEEE. The CDR3 has 16 amino acids. TCRdb analysed the 5' RACE reads with MiXCR anew, one entry per CDR3 protein. The sample has 350,000 or so distinct CDR3 sequences; under 25% are singletons. This clonotype came up many times. Its antigen remains unidentified. The chain links TRBV5-6 to TRBJ2-1; maybe TRBD2 (6 bases). The sequenced sample was PBMCs or a T cell subset sorted from them (not recorded which). The sequence was obtained from a man between 18 and 35 years old who had mild COVID-19 (a few samples of this study predate the infection). Cell type and time point are not known. CDR3 in DNA: TGTGCCAGCAGCAAAGCCGCGGGGACCACCTACAATGAGCAGTTCTTC. This codes for CASSKAAGTTYNEQFF. The complete variable domain, with remaining parts taken from reference TRBV5-6 and TRBJ2-1, reads DAGVTQSPTHLIKTRGQQVTLRCSPKSGHDTVSWYQQALGQGPQFIFQYYEEEERQRGNFPDRFSGHQFPNYSSELNVNALLLGDSALYLCASSKAAGTTYNEQFFGPGTRLTVL.